The present entry profiles one T cell receptor beta chain with its context. The antigen is not known. These data come from a study of T cell responses to AZD1222 COVID-19 vaccine. Study-wide findings and caveats: Donors, mostly white British, included more females; clonal diversity was possibly underestimated.

V gave up 1 base and J gave up 4 bases, with 24 bases separating them. CDR1 and CDR2 from the germline V gene are SGHDT and YYEEEE. This CDR3 comprises 18 residues. Here immunoSEQ multiplex PCR was the method, and the copy in TCRdb shows in-frame clones only, minus some. The sample has 150,000 to 200,000 clones, more than 80% seen once. The origin of this receptor is an adult who received the MenACWY meningococcal vaccine as a control. Material: peripheral blood, obtained 28 days after the second dose of the MenACWY control vaccine. This chain links TRBV5-6 with TRBJ2-7, with no clear D. DNA for the CDR3: TGTGCCAGCAGCTTGTTCAGAGGTTTAGGGCTGGCCGAATACGAGCAGTACTTC. Translation gives CASSLFRGLGLAEYEQYF. The variable domain in full, with the rest retrieved from reference TRBV5-6 and TRBJ2-7, is DAGVTQSPTHLIKTRGQQVTLRCSPKSGHDTVSWYQQALGQGPQFIFQYYEEEERQRGNFPDRFSGHQFPNYSSELNVNALLLGDSALYLCASSLFRGLGLAEYEQYFGPGTRLTVT.